What follows are 10 T cell receptor beta chains derived from one specimen sequenced in a study of T-cell reconstitution after alpha-beta-depleted transplantation in children. Construction of the TCRbeta library involved unique molecular identifiers. MiXCR, run by TCRdb on the PCR reads, gives a single entry per CDR3 protein. The sample lists 600,000 or so distinct CDR3 sequences, roughly 23% occurring once. The sequences come from PBMCs, mostly from graft donor cells, collected 360 days after TCRalphabeta/CD19-depleted stem cell transplant. Source of these receptors: a boy in the first two years of life who had a stem cell transplant for acute myeloid leukemia, so the T cells may come from the graft donor.

This clonotype was counted a few times. The rearrangement uses TRBV20-1 and TRBJ2-2; 7 bases are a match to TRBD1. The CDR3 runs 14 residues. Germline trimming cut 6 bases from V and 2 bases from J; bases unmatched to any gene: 6. Germline V gene sequence: CDR1 DFQATT, CDR2 SNEGSKA (reference sequence). This chain's CDR3 is CSALDRANTGELFF. DNA for the CDR3: TGCAGTGCCTTAGACAGGGCTAACACCGGGGAGCTGTTTTTT.

This clonotype showed up many times. The chain uses TRBV20-1 and TRBJ2-7, with D unresolved. The CDR3 has 13 residues. Trimming took 1 base from V and 2 from J, leaving 9 bases between them. CDR1 is DFQATT, CDR2 SNEGSKA, per germline (reference sequence). CDR3 residues: CSARGAAPYEQYV. The CDR3, as DNA: TGCAGTGCTAGAGGGGCAGCCCCCTACGAGCAGTACGTC.

The chain recombines TRBV9 with TRBJ2-7; D uncertain. The V gene lost 7 bases and the J gene lost 2 bases, with 10 bases spanning the gap. Germline values: CDR1 SGDLS, CDR2 YYNGEE. The CDR3 length is 12 residues. The CDR3 coding sequence is TGTGCCAGCGGCGGTCTAACCTACGAGCAGTACTTC. It translates to CASGGLTYEQYF.

This clonotype occurred many times. CDR3 sequence reads: CASSPPDSAYEQYF. The CDR3 region has the DNA TGTGCCAGCAGTCCACCCGACAGTGCCTACGAGCAGTACTTC. V and J are TRBV12-3 or TRBV12-4 and TRBJ2-7, with a weak D call TRBD1 (5 bases). The CDR3 totals 14 residues. V lost 5 bases, J lost 2 bases, and 13 bases lay in between.

This clonotype was found a few times. J is TRBJ1-1 and V is TRBV12-3 or TRBV12-4; unclear D gene. CDR3 length: 13 residues. Trimming stripped 1 base from V and 10 bases from J, with 13 bases between. DNA of the CDR3: TGTGCCAGCAGTTTAGATCCCTCGGACGTAGCTTTCTTT. Its protein product is CASSLDPSDVAFF.

The table lists this clonotype with a count of one. This rearrangement joins TRBV27 to TRBJ2-3, with no clear D. Trimming shortened V by 3 bases and J by 5 bases, and 12 bases separated the two germline ends. The CDR3 loop spans 14 amino acids. Germline V gives CDR1 MNHEY, CDR2 SMNVEV (reference sequence). CDR3 sequence (DNA): TGTGCCAGCAGTTTTTCGAGCGATGGAGATACGCAGTATTTT. Protein product: CASSFSSDGDTQYF.

V usage is TRBV20-1 and J usage is TRBJ2-2, with D perhaps matching TRBD1 (6 bases). Germline V gene data show CDR1 as DFQATT and CDR2 as SNEGSKA (reference sequence). This CDR3 comprises 14 residues. Trimming took off 3 bases at V and 2 bases at J, with 10 bases between the two ends. Here the CDR3 reads CSASWTANTGELFF. The CDR3 DNA reads as TGCAGTGCTAGCTGGACAGCCAACACCGGGGAGCTGTTTTTT.

The chain couples TRBV29-1 to TRBJ2-3; D ambiguous. With 5 bases removed from V and 2 bases from J, the gap between germline ends came to 8 bases. The CDR3 is made up of 12 amino acids. Germline CDR1 SQVTM, CDR2 ANQGSEA. CDR3 coding DNA: TGCAGCGTTCGGATTTCCACAGATACGCAGTATTTT. Translation: CSVRISTDTQYF.

This clonotype was observed a handful of times. The chain combines TRBV12-3 or TRBV12-4 with TRBJ2-7; TRBD2 aligns across 11 bases. This CDR3 spans 15 amino acids. V shed 5 bases and J 5 bases; nucleotides not matched to a gene: 8. In nucleotides, the CDR3 is TGTGCCAGCAGTCCTCCGGGACTAGCGGTGGACGAGCAGTACTTC. This sequence encodes CASSPPGLAVDEQYF.

This rearrangement joins TRBV7-2 to TRBJ1-1; 8 bases line up with TRBD1. Losses at the gene ends were 2 bases for V and 4 bases for J; bases not matched to a gene: 3. Per germline, CDR1 SGHTA and CDR2 FQGNSA. The CDR3 runs to 14 residues. CDR3 coding DNA: TGTGCCAGCAGCTTACTCGACAGGGGCACTGAAGCTTTCTTT. Its translation is CASSLLDRGTEAFF.